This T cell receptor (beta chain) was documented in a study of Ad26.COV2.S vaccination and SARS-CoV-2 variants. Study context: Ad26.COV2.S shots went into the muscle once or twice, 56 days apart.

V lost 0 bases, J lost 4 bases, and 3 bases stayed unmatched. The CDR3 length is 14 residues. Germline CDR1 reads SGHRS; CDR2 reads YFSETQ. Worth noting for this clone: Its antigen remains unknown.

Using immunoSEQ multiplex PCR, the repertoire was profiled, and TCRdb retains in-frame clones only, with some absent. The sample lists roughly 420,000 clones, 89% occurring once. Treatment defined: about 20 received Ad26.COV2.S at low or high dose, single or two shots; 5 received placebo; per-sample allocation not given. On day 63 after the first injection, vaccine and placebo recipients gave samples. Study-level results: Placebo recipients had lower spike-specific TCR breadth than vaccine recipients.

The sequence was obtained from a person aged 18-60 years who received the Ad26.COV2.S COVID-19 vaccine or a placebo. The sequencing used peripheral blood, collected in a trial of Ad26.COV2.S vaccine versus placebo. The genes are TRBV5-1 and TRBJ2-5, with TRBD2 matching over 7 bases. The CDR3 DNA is TGCGCCAGCAGCTTGGGCCTAGCGGCAGAGACCCAGTACTTC. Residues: CASSLGLAAETQYF.